This TCR beta chain was found in a study of blood T cell repertoires in COVID-19. Study background: PBMCs, B-cell-depleted T cells, or T cells were the source of the cDNA or gDNA that made up the material.

Each participant's cohort was designated according to participant-reported clinical history. Generated by immunoSEQ multiplex PCR, the TCRdb table keeps only in-frame clones and is missing some. The sample has over 200,000 clones; roughly 80% are singletons. The CDR3 is 16 residues long. The germline gives CDR1 MNHEY, CDR2 SMNVEV (reference sequence). The J segment lost 5 bases and the V segment lost 5 bases, leaving 10 bases of the junction unmatched. The clonotype originates from a man aged 55-75 years who had recovered from COVID-19. Sequenced: PBMCs or T cells enriched from blood (not recorded which). The gene calls are TRBV27 and TRBJ2-5; 11 nucleotides align to TRBD2. CDR3 DNA sequence: TGTGCCAGCAGTCCCGGGACTAGCGGAGGGAGGGAGACCCAGTACTTC. Translation: CASSPGTSGGRETQYF.